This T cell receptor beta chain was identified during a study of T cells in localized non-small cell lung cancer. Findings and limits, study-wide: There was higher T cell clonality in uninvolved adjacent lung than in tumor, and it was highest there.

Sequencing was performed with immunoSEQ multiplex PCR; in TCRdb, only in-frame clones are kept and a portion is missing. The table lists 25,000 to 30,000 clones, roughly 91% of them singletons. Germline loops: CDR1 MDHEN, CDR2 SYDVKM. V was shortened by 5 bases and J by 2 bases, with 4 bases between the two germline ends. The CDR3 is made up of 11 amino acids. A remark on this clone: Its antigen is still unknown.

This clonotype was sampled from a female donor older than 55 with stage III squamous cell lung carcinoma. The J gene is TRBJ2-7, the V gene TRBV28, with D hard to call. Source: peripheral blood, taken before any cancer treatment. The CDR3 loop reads CASSPAYEQYF. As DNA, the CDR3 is TGTGCCAGCAGTCCCGCCTACGAGCAGTACTTC.